This note documents a single T cell receptor (beta chain) sequence. The antigen is undetermined. Surgery without prior neoadjuvant therapy was the treatment of the selected pancreatic ductal adenocarcinoma patients. The data stem from a study of T cells in pancreatic ductal adenocarcinoma. Points from the study as a whole: Blood had more productive templates and about 8-fold more unique clonotypes than tumor.

The assay was immunoSEQ multiplex PCR, and TCRdb's table has in-frame clones only and misses some. The sample holds 8,500 to 9,500 clones, 67% seen once. Sequencing input: pancreatic tumor tissue. The receptor comes from a human donor with pancreatic ductal adenocarcinoma.

CDR3 sequence: CASSTGGAGNTIYF. Here the CDR3 DNA reads TGTGCCAGTTCTACAGGGGGCGCCGGAAACACCATATATTTT. The V gene is TRBV6-1, the J gene TRBJ1-3; the match to TRBD1 covers 9 bases. CDR3 length: 14 residues. CDR1 and CDR2 (germline): MNHNS, SASEGT. V gave up 9 bases and J gave up 4 bases; unmatched junction bases: 7.